The rows below give T cell receptor beta chains drawn from one sample of a study of blood T cell repertoires in COVID-19. Sequencing used immunoSEQ multiplex PCR; TCRdb keeps in-frame clones, though not all of them. The sample has some 100,000 clones; about 83% are singletons. The sequencing input was peripheral blood. These receptor sequences come from a human donor in a cohort sampled during active COVID-19. Each CDR3 is given with its conserved first and last residue. The D gene is left open where the match is weak. Size tells how often a clone was seen (once, few, many) or the class of an expanded clone, and some rows leave it out.

d_call,v_call,clone_size,j_call,cdr3_aa,cdr3_nt
TRBD1,TRBV24-1,NA,TRBJ1-1,CATSDARGPRNTEAFF,TGTGCCACCAGTGATGCCAGGGGGCCGAGGAACACTGAAGCTTTCTTT
TRBD1,TRBV5-5,NA,TRBJ1-4,CASRPYRGTNEKLFF,TGTGCCAGCAGACCCTACAGGGGAACTAATGAAAAACTGTTTTTT
NA,TRBV7-9,NA,TRBJ2-3,CASSFGTPPADTQYF,TGTGCCAGCAGCTTTGGTACCCCGCCAGCAGATACGCAGTATTTT
NA,TRBV10-3,NA,TRBJ1-2,CAISEDKNYGYTF,TGTGCCATCAGTGAGGACAAAAACTATGGCTACACCTTC
TRBD1,TRBV5-1,NA,TRBJ1-2,CASSFGQALDYGYTF,TGCGCCAGCAGCTTCGGACAGGCCCTGGACTATGGCTACACCTTC
NA,TRBV29-1,NA,TRBJ2-7,CSALQGYEQYF,TGCAGCGCTCTACAGGGTTACGAGCAGTACTTC
TRBD2,TRBV5-4,NA,TRBJ2-5,CASSWGLAGSQGETQYF,TGTGCCAGCAGCTGGGGACTAGCGGGATCCCAAGGGGAGACCCAGTACTTC
NA,TRBV5-1,NA,TRBJ2-7,CASSLGQVAYEQYF,TGCGCCAGCAGCTTGGGGCAGGTCGCCTACGAGCAGTACTTC
TRBD1,TRBV19,NA,TRBJ2-7,CASRVSSGDSTYEQYF,TGTGCCAGTAGAGTATCCTCAGGGGACAGTACCTACGAGCAGTACTTC
TRBD1,TRBV7-9,NA,TRBJ2-2,CASSFRQGAIGELFF,TGTGCCAGCAGCTTTCGACAGGGGGCGATCGGGGAGCTGTTTTTT
NA,TRBV4-1,NA,TRBJ1-1,CASSHMGGASTEAFF,TGCGCCAGCAGCCATATGGGGGGAGCAAGCACTGAAGCTTTCTTT
TRBD1,TRBV6-6,NA,TRBJ1-6,CASSLPGTGGFSYNSPLHF,TGTGCCAGCAGTCTTCCCGGGACAGGGGGCTTCTCCTATAATTCACCCCTCCACTTT
NA,TRBV6-5,NA,TRBJ1-4,CASRQGVTNEKLFF,TGTGCCAGCAGACAGGGTGTAACTAATGAAAAACTGTTTTTT
NA,TRBV27,once,TRBJ1-1,CASSLTRLNTEAFF,TGTGCCAGCAGTTTAACCAGATTGAACACTGAAGCTTTCTTT
TRBD1,TRBV6-5,few,TRBJ2-7,CASSYRDRGAYEQYF,TGTGCCAGCAGTTACCGGGACAGGGGGGCGTACGAGCAGTACTTC
TRBD1,TRBV9,NA,TRBJ1-1,CASSPFPGQMMNTEAFF,TGTGCCAGCAGCCCGTTCCCGGGACAGATGATGAACACTGAAGCTTTCTTT
NA,TRBV5-1,NA,TRBJ1-1,CASSLGQRGSTEAFF,TGCGCCAGCAGCTTGGGCCAGCGGGGTAGTACTGAAGCTTTCTTT
NA,TRBV30,few,TRBJ1-2,CAWSTANYGYTF,TGTGCCTGGAGCACAGCTAACTATGGCTACACCTTC
TRBD1,TRBV7-2,once,TRBJ2-3,CASSPGWGTVDESTQYF,TGTGCCAGCTCTCCCGGGTGGGGGACAGTTGATGAGAGTACGCAGTATTTT
NA,TRBV24-1,once,TRBJ2-2,CATSEGGNTGELFF,TGTGCCACCAGTGAGGGAGGGAACACCGGGGAGCTGTTTTTT
TRBD1,TRBV19,NA,TRBJ1-2,CASTGAVNYGYTF,TGTGCCAGCACAGGGGCGGTCAACTATGGCTACACCTTC
NA,TRBV3-1/TRBV3-2,NA,TRBJ2-1,CASSQPALAYNEQFF,TGTGCCAGCAGCCAACCCGCCCTAGCGTACAATGAGCAGTTCTTC
TRBD2,TRBV7-2,NA,TRBJ2-2,CASSRGGAWTGELFF,TGTGCCAGCAGCCGCGGGGGGGCTTGGACCGGGGAGCTGTTTTTT
TRBD1,TRBV6-5,NA,TRBJ1-2,CASSRTGGVYGYTF,TGTGCCAGCAGTCGGACAGGGGGAGTCTATGGCTACACCTTC
TRBD1,TRBV18,NA,TRBJ2-7,CASSLNRQGSYEQYF,TGTGCCAGCTCCCTGAACCGACAGGGCTCCTACGAGCAGTACTTC
NA,TRBV18,NA,TRBJ1-2,CASSPQGSFGYTF,TGTGCCAGCTCACCTCAGGGGAGCTTTGGCTACACCTTC
TRBD1,TRBV10-3,NA,TRBJ2-7,CATTGTGVEQYF,TGTGCCACAACCGGGACAGGGGTCGAGCAGTACTTC
TRBD1,TRBV30,NA,TRBJ1-2,CAWSFRGQYSYGYTF,TGTGCCTGGAGTTTCCGGGGACAGTATTCATATGGCTACACCTTC
NA,TRBV10-3,NA,TRBJ1-2,CAISDIPRVGGYTF,TGTGCCATCAGTGACATACCCAGGGTAGGTGGCTACACCTTC
NA,TRBV7-2,few,TRBJ2-2,CASSLERNTGELFF,TGTGCCAGCAGCTTAGAGCGGAACACCGGGGAGCTGTTTTTT
TRBD2,TRBV6-5,few,TRBJ2-7,CASRRVAGGASEQYF,TGTGCCAGCAGACGAGTAGCGGGGGGTGCTTCCGAGCAGTACTTC
NA,TRBV12-3/TRBV12-4,NA,TRBJ1-1,CASSFPGNTEAFF,TGTGCCAGCAGTTTTCCAGGGAACACTGAAGCTTTCTTT
NA,TRBV27,NA,TRBJ2-5,CASSLSWGGETQYF,TGTGCCAGCAGTTTATCGTGGGGAGGCGAGACCCAGTACTTC